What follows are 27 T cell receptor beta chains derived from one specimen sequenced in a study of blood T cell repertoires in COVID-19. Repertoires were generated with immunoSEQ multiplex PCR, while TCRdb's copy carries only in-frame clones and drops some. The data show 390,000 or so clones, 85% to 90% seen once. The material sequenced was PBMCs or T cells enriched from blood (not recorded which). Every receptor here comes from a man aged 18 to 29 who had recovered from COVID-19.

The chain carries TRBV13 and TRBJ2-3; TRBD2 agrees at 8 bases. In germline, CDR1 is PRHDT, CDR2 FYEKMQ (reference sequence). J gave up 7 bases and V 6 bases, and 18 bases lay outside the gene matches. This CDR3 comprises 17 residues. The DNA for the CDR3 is TGTGCCAGCAGTCTCACAGGTCTGGCGGGAGGTACAAATACGCAGTATTTT. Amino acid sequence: CASSLTGLAGGTNTQYF.

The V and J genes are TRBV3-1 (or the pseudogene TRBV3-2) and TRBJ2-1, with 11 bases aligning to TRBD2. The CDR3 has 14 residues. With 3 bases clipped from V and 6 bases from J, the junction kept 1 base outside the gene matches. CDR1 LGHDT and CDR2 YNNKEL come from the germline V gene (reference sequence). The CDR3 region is CASSHGTSGNEQFF. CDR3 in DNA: TGTGCCAGCAGCCATGGGACTAGCGGCAATGAGCAGTTCTTC.

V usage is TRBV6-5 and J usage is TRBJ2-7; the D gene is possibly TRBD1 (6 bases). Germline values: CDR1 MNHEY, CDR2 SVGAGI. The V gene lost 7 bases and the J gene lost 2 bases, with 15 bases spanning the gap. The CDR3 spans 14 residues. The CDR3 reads CASTLSQGPYEQYF. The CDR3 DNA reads TGTGCCAGCACCCTCTCACAGGGCCCCTACGAGCAGTACTTC.

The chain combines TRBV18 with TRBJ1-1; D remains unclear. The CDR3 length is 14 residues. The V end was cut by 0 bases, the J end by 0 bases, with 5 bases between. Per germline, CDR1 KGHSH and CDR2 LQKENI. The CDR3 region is CASSPPSVNTEAFF. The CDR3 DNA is TGTGCCAGCTCACCACCTTCCGTGAACACTGAAGCTTTCTTT.

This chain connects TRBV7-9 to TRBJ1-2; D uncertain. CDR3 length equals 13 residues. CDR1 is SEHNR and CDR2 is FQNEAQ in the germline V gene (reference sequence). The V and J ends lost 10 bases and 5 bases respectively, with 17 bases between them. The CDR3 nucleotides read TGTGCCACCCCCGCGGGGTCTGGGTATGGCTACACCTTC. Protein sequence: CATPAGSGYGYTF.

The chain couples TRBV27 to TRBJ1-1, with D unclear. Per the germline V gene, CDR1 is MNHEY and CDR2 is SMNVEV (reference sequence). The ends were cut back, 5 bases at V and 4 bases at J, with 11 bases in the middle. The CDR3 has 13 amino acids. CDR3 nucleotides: TGTGCCAGCAGTCGAGAGTGGAGCACTGAAGCTTTCTTT. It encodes CASSREWSTEAFF.

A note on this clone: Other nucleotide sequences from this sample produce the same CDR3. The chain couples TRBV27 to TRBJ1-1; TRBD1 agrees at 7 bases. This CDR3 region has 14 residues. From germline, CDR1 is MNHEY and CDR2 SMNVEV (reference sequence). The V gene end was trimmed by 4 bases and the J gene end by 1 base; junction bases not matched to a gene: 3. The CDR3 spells CASSWTGTNTEAFF. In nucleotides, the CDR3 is TGTGCCAGCAGTTGGACAGGCACGAACACTGAAGCTTTCTTT.

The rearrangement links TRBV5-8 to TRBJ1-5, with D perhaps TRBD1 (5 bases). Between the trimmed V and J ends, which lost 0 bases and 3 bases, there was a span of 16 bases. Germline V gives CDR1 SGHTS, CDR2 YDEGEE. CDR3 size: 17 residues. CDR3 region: CASSLGVGRVDNQPQHF. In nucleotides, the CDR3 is TGTGCCAGCAGCTTGGGTGTGGGCAGGGTCGACAATCAGCCCCAGCATTTT.

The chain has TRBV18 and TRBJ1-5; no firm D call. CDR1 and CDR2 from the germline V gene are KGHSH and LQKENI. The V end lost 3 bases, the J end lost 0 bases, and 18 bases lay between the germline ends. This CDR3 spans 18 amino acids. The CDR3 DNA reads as TGTGCCAGCTCACCGGCTCAAATCGACGGGGTTAGCAATCAGCCCCAGCATTTT. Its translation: CASSPAQIDGVSNQPQHF. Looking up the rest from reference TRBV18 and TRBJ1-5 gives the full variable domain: NAGVMQNPRHLVRRRGQEARLRCSPMKGHSHVYWYRQLPEEGLKFMVYLQKENIIDESGMPKERFSAEFPKEGPSILRIQQVVRGDSAAYFCASSPAQIDGVSNQPQHFGDGTRLSIL.

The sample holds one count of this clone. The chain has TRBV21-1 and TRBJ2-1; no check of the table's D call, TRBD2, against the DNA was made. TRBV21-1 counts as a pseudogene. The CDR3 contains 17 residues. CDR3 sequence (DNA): TGTGCCAGCAGCAAAGAAGATAGCGGGAGAACCTACAATGAGCAGTTCTTC. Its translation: CASSKEDSGRTYNEQFF.

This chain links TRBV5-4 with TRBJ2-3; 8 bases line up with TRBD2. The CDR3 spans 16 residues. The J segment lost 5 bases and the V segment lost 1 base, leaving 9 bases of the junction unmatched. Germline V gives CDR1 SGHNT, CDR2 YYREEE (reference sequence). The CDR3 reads CASSLLASGPLDTQYF. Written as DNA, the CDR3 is TGTGCCAGCAGCTTGTTGGCTAGCGGGCCCTTAGATACGCAGTATTTT.

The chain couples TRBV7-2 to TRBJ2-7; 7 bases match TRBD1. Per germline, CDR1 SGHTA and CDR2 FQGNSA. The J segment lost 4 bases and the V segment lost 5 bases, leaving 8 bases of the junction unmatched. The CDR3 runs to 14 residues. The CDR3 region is CASSPGQARYEQYF. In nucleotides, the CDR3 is TGTGCCAGCAGCCCTGGACAGGCGCGATACGAGCAGTACTTC. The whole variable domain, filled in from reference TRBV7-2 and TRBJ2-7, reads GAGVSQSPSNKVTEKGKDVELRCDPISGHTALYWYRQSLGQGLEFLIYFQGNSAPDKSGLPSDRFSAERTGGSVSTLTIQRTQQEDSAVYLCASSPGQARYEQYFGPGTRLTVT.

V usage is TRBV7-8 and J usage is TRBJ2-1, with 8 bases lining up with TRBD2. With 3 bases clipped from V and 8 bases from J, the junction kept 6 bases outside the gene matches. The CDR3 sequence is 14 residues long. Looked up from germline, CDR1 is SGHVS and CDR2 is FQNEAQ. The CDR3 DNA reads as TGTGCCAGCAGCTTCAGCGGGAGTTCGGATGAGCAGTTCTTC. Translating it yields CASSFSGSSDEQFF.

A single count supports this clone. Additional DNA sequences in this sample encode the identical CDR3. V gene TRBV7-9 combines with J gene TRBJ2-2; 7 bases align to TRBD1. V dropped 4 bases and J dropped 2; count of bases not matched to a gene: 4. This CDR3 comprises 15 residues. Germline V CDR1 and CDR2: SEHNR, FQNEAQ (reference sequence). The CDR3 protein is CASSSTGPNTGELFF. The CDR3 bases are TGTGCCAGCAGCTCGACAGGGCCTAACACCGGGGAGCTGTTTTTT.

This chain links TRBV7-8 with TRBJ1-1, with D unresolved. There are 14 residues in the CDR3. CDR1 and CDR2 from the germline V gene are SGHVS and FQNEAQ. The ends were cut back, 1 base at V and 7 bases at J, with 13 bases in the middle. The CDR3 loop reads CASSLGRERDEAFF. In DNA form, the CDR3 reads TGTGCCAGCAGCTTAGGGAGGGAGAGGGATGAAGCTTTCTTT.

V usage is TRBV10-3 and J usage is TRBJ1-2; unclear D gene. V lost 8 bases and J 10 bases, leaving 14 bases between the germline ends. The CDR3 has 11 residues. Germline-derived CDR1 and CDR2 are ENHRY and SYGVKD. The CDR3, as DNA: TGTGCCATCTCCGAACAAGTTGTCTACACCTTC. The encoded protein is CAISEQVVYTF.

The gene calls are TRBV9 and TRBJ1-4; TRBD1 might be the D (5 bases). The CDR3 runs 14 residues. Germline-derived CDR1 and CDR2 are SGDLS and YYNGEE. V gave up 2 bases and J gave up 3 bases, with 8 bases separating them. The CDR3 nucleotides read TGTGCCAGCAGCGTGGCAGGGCCTAATGAAAAACTGTTTTTT. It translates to CASSVAGPNEKLFF.

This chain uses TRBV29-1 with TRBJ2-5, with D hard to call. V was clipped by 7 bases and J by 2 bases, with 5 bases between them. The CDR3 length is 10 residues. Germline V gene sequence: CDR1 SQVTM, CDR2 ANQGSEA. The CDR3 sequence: CSAHQETQYF. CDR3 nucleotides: TGCAGCGCCCATCAAGAGACCCAGTACTTC.

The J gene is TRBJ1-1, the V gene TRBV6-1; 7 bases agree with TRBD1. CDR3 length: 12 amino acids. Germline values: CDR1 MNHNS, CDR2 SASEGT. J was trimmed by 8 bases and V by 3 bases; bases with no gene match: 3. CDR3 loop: CASSDHRGEAFF. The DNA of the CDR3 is TGTGCCAGCAGTGACCACAGGGGCGAAGCTTTCTTT.

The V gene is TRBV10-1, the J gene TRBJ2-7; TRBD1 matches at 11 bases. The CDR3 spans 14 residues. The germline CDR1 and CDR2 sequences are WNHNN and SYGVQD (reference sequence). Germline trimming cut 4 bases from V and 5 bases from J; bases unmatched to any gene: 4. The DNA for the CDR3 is TGCGCCAGCAGTGTGGGACAGGGGGGTGACGAGCAGTACTTC. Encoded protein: CASSVGQGGDEQYF.

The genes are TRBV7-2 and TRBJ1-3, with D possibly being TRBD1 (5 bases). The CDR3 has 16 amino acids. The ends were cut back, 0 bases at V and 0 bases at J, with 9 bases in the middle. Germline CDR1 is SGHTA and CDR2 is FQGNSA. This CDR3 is CASSLARTLSGNTIYF. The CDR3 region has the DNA TGTGCCAGCAGCTTAGCGCGGACACTCTCTGGAAACACCATATATTTT.

The CDR3 region has the DNA TGTGCCAGCAGCTCGGGACTAGGGGGTTACGAGCAGTACTTC. Translating gives CASSSGLGGYEQYF. This sequence joins TRBV7-2 and TRBJ2-7; 8 bases fit TRBD2. The CDR3 totals 14 residues. Unmatched junction bases numbered 6, after V lost 4 bases and J lost 4 bases. Germline V gene sequence: CDR1 SGHTA, CDR2 FQGNSA.

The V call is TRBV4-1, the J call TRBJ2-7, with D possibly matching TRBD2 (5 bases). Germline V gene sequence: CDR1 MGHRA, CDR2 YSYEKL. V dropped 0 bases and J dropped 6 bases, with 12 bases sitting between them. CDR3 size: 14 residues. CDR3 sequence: CASSQDTRVPEQYF. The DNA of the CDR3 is TGCGCCAGCAGCCAAGATACTAGGGTTCCCGAGCAGTACTTC.

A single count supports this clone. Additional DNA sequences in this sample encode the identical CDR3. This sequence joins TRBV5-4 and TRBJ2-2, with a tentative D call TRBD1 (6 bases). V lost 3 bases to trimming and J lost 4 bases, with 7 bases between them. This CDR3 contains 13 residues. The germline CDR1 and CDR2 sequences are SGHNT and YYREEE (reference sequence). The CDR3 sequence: CASSSQGTGELFF. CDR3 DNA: TGTGCCAGCAGCTCACAGGGCACCGGGGAGCTGTTTTTT.

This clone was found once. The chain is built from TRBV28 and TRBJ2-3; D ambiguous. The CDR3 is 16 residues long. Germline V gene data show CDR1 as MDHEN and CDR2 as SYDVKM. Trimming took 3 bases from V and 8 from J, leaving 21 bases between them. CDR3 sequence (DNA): TGTGCCAGCAGTTTCTTTCCTAGAAGACGGTTTGTTACGCAGTATTTT. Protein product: CASSFFPRRRFVTQYF.

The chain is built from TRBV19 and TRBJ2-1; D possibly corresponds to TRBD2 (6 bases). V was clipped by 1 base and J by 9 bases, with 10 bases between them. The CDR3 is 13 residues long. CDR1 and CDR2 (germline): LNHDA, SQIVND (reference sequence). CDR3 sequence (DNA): TGTGCCAGTAGTATAGGGATGGGAGGTGAGCAGTTCTTC. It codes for CASSIGMGGEQFF. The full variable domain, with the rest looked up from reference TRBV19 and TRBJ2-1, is DGGITQSPKYLFRKEGQNVTLSCEQNLNHDAMYWYRQDPGQGLRLIYYSQIVNDFQKGDIAEGYSVSREKKESFPLTVTSAQKNPTAFYLCASSIGMGGEQFFGPGTRLTVL.

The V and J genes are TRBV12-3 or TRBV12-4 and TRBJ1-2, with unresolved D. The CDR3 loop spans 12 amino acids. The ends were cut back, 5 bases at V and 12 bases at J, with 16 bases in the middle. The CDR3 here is CASSPVVQPDTF. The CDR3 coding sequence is TGTGCCAGCAGTCCCGTTGTACAGCCGGACACCTTC.